A single T cell receptor (beta chain) is shown here with its context. Its antigen is currently unknown. At the survey level, the v3.0 immunoSEQ assay was run. The repertoire was sequenced with immunoSEQ multiplex PCR; TCRdb's copy has only in-frame clones and lacks some. The repertoire includes around 25,000 clones, 85% to 95% of them detected once, and about 2.4% sits in the top ten. The data were obtained in a study of long-term antiretroviral therapy in people with HIV. V dropped 5 bases and J dropped 4 bases, with 12 bases sitting between them. CDR1 is LNHDA, CDR2 SQIVND, per germline (reference sequence). The CDR3 has 14 residues. At least two post-ART and at least one pre-ART PBMC sample were available for each donor. Broader study findings: The repertoire was dominated at all time points by clones expanded before ART. All blood samples came from the years 2004 to 2017, possibly under older ART regimens. Transplant donor controls retained higher diversity, though diversity increased after ART.

V gene TRBV19 combines with J gene TRBJ1-5; TRBD1 might be the D (6 bases). This material consisted of unsorted PBMCs, taken around 5.2 years after starting antiretroviral therapy. This receptor was obtained from a woman aged 50 to 65 with HIV. As DNA, the CDR3 is TGTGCCAGTAGTCACCGGGACACGAATCAGCCCCAGCATTTT. Protein product: CASSHRDTNQPQHF.